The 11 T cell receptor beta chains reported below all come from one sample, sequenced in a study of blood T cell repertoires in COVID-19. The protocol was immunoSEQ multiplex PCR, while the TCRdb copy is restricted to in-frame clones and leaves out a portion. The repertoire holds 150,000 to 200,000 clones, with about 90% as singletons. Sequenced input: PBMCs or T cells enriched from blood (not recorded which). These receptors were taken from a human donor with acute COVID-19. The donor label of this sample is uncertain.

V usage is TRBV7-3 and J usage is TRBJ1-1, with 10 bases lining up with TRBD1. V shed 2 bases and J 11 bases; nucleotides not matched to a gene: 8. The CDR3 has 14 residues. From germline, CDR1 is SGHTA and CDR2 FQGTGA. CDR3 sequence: CASSLEYGTGVAFF. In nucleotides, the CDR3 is TGTGCCAGCAGCTTAGAGTATGGGACAGGGGTGGCTTTCTTT.

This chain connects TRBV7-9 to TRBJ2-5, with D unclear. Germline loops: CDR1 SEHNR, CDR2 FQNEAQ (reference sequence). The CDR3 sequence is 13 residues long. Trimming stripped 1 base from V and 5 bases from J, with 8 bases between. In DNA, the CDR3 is TGTGCCAGCAGCTTAGGAACTCTGGAGACCCAGTACTTC. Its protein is CASSLGTLETQYF.

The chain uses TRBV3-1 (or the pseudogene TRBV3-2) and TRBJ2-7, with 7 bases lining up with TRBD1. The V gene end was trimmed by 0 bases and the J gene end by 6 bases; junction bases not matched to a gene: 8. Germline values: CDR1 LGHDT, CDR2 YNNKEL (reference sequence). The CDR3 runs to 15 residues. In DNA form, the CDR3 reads TGTGCCAGCAGCCAAGACGCGACAGGGTCGGGCGAGCAGTACTTC. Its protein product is CASSQDATGSGEQYF.

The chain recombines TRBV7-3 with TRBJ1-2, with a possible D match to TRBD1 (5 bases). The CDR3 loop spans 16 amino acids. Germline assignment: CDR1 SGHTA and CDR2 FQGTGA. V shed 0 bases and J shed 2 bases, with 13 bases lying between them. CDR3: CASSLTPVQGNYGYTF. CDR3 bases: TGTGCCAGCAGCTTAACGCCCGTTCAGGGAAACTATGGCTACACCTTC. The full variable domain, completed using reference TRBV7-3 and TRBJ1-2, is GAGVSQTPSNKVTEKGKYVELRCDPISGHTALYWYRQSLGQGPEFLIYFQGTGAADDSGLPNDRFFAVRPEGSVSTLKIQRTERGDSAVYLCASSLTPVQGNYGYTFGSGTRLTVV.

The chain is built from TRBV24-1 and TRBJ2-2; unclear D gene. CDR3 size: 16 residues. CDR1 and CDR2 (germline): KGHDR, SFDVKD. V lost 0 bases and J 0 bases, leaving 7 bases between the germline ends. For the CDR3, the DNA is TGTGCCACCAGTGATTTGCGGCAGGCGAACACCGGGGAGCTGTTTTTT. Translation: CATSDLRQANTGELFF.

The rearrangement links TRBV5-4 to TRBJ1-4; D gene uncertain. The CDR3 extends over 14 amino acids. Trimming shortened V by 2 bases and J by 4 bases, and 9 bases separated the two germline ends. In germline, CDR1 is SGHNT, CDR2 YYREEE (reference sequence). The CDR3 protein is CASSFGRINEKLFF. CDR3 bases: TGTGCCAGCAGCTTCGGCAGGATTAATGAAAAACTGTTTTTT.

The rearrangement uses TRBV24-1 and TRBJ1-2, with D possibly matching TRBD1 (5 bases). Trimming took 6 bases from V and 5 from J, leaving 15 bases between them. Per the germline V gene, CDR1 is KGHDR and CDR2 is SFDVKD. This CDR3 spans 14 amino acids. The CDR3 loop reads CATSHKDNRYGYTF. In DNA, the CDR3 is TGTGCCACCAGTCATAAGGACAACCGGTATGGCTACACCTTC.

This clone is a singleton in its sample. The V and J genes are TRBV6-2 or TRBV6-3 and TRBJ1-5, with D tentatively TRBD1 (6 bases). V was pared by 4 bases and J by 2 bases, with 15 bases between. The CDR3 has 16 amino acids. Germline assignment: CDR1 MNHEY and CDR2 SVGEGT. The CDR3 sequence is CASSSATGGGNQPQHF. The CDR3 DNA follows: TGTGCCAGCAGTTCGGCGACAGGAGGTGGCAATCAGCCCCAGCATTTT.

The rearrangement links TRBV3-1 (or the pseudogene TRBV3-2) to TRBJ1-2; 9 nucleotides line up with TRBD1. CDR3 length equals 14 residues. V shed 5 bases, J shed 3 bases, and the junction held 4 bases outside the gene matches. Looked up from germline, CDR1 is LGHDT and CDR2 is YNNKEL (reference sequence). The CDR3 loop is CASSWDRVDYGYTF. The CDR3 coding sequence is TGTGCCAGCAGCTGGGACAGGGTAGACTATGGCTACACCTTC.

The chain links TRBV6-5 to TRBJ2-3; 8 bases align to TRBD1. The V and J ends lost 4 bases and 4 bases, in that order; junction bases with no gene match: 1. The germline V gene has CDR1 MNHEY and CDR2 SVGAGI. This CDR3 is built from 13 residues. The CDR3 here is CASSSTGADTQYF. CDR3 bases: TGTGCCAGCAGTTCGACAGGGGCAGATACGCAGTATTTT.

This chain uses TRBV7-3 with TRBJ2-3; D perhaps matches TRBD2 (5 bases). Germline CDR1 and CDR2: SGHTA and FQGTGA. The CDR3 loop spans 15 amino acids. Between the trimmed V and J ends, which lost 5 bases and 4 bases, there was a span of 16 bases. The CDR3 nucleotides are TGTGCCAGCAGCCTCGGGGTGGACCAGGCAGATACGCAGTATTTT. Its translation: CASSLGVDQADTQYF. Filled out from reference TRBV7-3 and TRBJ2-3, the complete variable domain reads GAGVSQTPSNKVTEKGKYVELRCDPISGHTALYWYRQSLGQGPEFLIYFQGTGAADDSGLPNDRFFAVRPEGSVSTLKIQRTERGDSAVYLCASSLGVDQADTQYFGPGTRLTVL.